This TCR beta chain was sequenced in a study of early T cells in non-severe SARS-CoV-2 infection. For the study at large: Bulk RNA isolated from unsorted whole blood underwent sequencing; chains were not paired.

TCRdb reprocessed the 5' RACE reads with MiXCR, giving one entry per CDR3 protein. The table records roughly 70,000 distinct CDR3 sequences, 20% to 25% of them present only once. Overall study findings and caveats: Using VDJdb, the matching emphasized anti-spike CD8 responses while missing private and CD4 specificities.

As for this clonotype: Its target is unknown.

The input for sequencing was whole blood, taken at baseline. This TCR came from an adult who was a healthcare worker with PCR-confirmed SARS-CoV-2 infection or an uninfected control (not recorded which).

CDR3 in amino acids: CSRTRESGLSEAFF. The CDR3 DNA reads TGCAGCCGCACAAGGGAGTCGGGCCTCTCTGAAGCTTTCTTT. The chain carries TRBV29-1 and TRBJ1-1; the D is unclear. Germline CDR1 SQVTM, CDR2 ANQGSEA. The V and J ends lost 8 bases and 6 bases respectively, with 22 bases between them. The CDR3 is 14 residues long.